Presented here are 8 T cell receptor beta chains from one specimen sequenced in a study of beta chain features in type 1 diabetes. Study-wide findings and caveats: Researchers report that Type 1 diabetes patients had moderately but significantly shorter TCRB CDR3s across all four CD4+ subsets.

The isolated RNA, all of it, was reverse transcribed, so expressed TCRB transcripts were what got sequenced. The data were produced by immunoSEQ multiplex PCR, yet TCRdb's version contains in-frame clones alone and is incomplete. The table lists more than 250,000 clones, approximately 25% of them singletons. No antigen is known for these receptors. The specimen was naive CD4+ T cells from blood. The receptors stem from a woman aged 25-40 years with type 1 diabetes.

The chain is built from TRBV5-1 and TRBJ1-1, with TRBD1 as a possible D gene (5 bases). There are 14 residues in the CDR3. The germline V gene has CDR1 SGHRS and CDR2 YFSETQ. V was pared by 0 bases and J by 5 bases, with 11 bases between. Here the CDR3 DNA reads TGCGCCAGCAGCTTGGAGGGGTTTTGGACTGAAGCTTTCTTT. Its protein is CASSLEGFWTEAFF.

J is TRBJ1-3 and V is TRBV30; tentatively, D is TRBD1 (5 bases). In germline, CDR1 is GTSNPN, CDR2 SVGIG (reference sequence). V lost 2 bases to trimming and J lost 0 bases, with 14 bases between them. This CDR3 has 16 amino acids. Here the CDR3 DNA reads TGTGCCTGGAGTCAAGGGGCAGCTAGCTCTGGAAACACCATATATTTT. It is translated as CAWSQGAASSGNTIYF. Full variable domain (rest looked up from reference TRBV30 and TRBJ1-3): SQTIHQWPATLVQPVGSPLSLECTVEGTSNPNLYWYRQAAGRGLQLLFYSVGIGQISSEVPQNLSASRPQDRQFILSSKKLLLSDSGFYLCAWSQGAASSGNTIYFGEGSWLTVV.

V and J are TRBV11-2 and TRBJ2-5; TRBD1 matches 8 bases. The V and J ends lost 3 bases and 5 bases, in that order; junction bases with no gene match: 11. CDR1 and CDR2 (germline): SGHAT, FQNNGV. The CDR3 runs 16 residues. The CDR3 here is CASSFGRGHPRETQYF. CDR3 in DNA: TGTGCCAGCAGCTTCGGCAGGGGGCACCCCAGGGAGACCCAGTACTTC.

This clone was observed a handful of times. The chain has TRBV9 and TRBJ2-5; 7 nucleotides line up with TRBD2. CDR3 length: 16 amino acids. V dropped 0 bases and J dropped 2; count of bases not matched to a gene: 7. CDR1 is SGDLS, CDR2 YYNGEE, per germline. The CDR3 DNA is TGTGCCAGCAGCGTAGCCATGGCTAGCGGACAAGAGACCCAGTACTTC. Protein product: CASSVAMASGQETQYF.

This clone was seen a few times. The chain employs TRBV15 and TRBJ1-1, with 8 bases identical to TRBD1. Germline CDR1 LNHNV, CDR2 YYDKDF (reference sequence). The CDR3 extends over 13 amino acids. The V segment lost 9 bases and the J segment 0 bases; nucleotides outside the gene matches: 3. The CDR3 DNA is TGTGCCACTAGACAGGGGCTGAACACTGAAGCTTTCTTT. Protein sequence: CATRQGLNTEAFF.

This clone was counted a few times. V is TRBV23-1 and J is TRBJ2-2; 8 nucleotides align to TRBD1. TRBV23-1 is assigned to the ORF class and has an uncertain function. Trimming removed 7 bases from V and 2 bases from J; junction bases left unmatched: 9. CDR3 length: 16 residues. CDR3 bases: TGCGCCAGCACCAGAAGACAGGGGAGTAACACCGGGGAGCTGTTTTTT. Translated: CASTRRQGSNTGELFF.

The CDR3 DNA reads as TGTGCCTGGAGCGCGACATGGACTAGCGTTTCCCACAATGAGCAGTTCTTC. It encodes CAWSATWTSVSHNEQFF. The chain recombines TRBV30 with TRBJ2-1; the match to TRBD2 covers 9 bases. This CDR3 has 17 residues. Germline values: CDR1 GTSNPN, CDR2 SVGIG (reference sequence). V was clipped by 3 bases and J by 5 bases; unmatched bases: 14. The full variable domain, completed using reference TRBV30 and TRBJ2-1, is SQTIHQWPATLVQPVGSPLSLECTVEGTSNPNLYWYRQAAGRGLQLLFYSVGIGQISSEVPQNLSASRPQDRQFILSSKKLLLSDSGFYLCAWSATWTSVSHNEQFFGPGTRLTVL.

The genes are TRBV15 and TRBJ1-1; D gene uncertain. The length of the CDR3 is 13 residues. CDR1 LNHNV and CDR2 YYDKDF come from the germline V gene (reference sequence). The V gene lost 3 bases and the J gene lost 5 bases, with 10 bases spanning the gap. The CDR3 here is CATSRERRTEAFF. The CDR3 nucleotides read TGTGCCACCAGCAGGGAGCGAAGGACTGAAGCTTTCTTT.